The following is a T cell receptor beta chain sequence with its context. This sample stems from a study of blood T cells in healthy people across ages. Next came a second PCR, run for about 6 to 11 cycles, which used a sample-barcoded 5' primer along with a J-beta primer mix. TCRdb re-called the 5' RACE reads with MiXCR, one entry per CDR3 protein. The sample has hundreds of thousands of distinct CDR3 sequences; 62% are singletons. This CDR3 comprises 14 residues. CDR1 is SQVTM, CDR2 ANQGSEA, per germline. Trimming removed 6 bases from V and 8 bases from J; junction bases left unmatched: 8. The origin of this receptor is a man aged 30 to 39 in good health. The chain uses TRBV29-1 and TRBJ1-6; 9 nucleotides align to TRBD1. Sequenced sample: blood. The CDR3 protein is CSVRTGATHSPLHF. CDR3 in DNA: TGCAGCGTCCGGACAGGGGCAACCCATTCACCCCTCCACTTT.